This is a list of T cell receptor beta chains from one sample in a study of graft-versus-host responses after intestinal transplantation. Libraries were prepared by immunoSEQ multiplex PCR; TCRdb keeps only in-frame clonotypes and omits some of them. The sample has 90,000 to 120,000 clones; 87% are singletons. Their recognized antigens are unknown. Here the sequenced sample was unstimulated CD4+ T cells sorted from spleen or lymph node cells, taken before transplant. The receptors were sampled from a human donor who was the organ donor for an intestinal transplant. CDR3s include the opening cysteine and the closing phenylalanine or tryptophan. The D gene is left open where the match is weak. The size entry is marked missing in some rows and otherwise reads once, few, many or a size class.

size | D | J | V | CDR3 | DNA
- | TRBD2 | TRBJ2-3 | TRBV2 | CASRGLLGDTQYF | TGTGCCAGCAGGGGACTATTGGGGGATACGCAGTATTTT
- | - | TRBJ2-6 | TRBV4-1 | CASSHGPGGRANVLTF | TGCGCCAGCAGCCATGGCCCGGGTGGTAGGGCCAACGTCCTGACTTTC
- | - | TRBJ1-6 | TRBV19 | CASSSIGSNSPLHF | TGTGCCAGTAGTAGCATCGGCTCCAATTCACCCCTCCACTTT
- | - | TRBJ1-1 | TRBV18 | CASSPQRGDTEAFF | TGTGCCAGCTCACCACAACGGGGGGACACTGAAGCTTTCTTT
- | - | TRBJ2-5 | TRBV7-9 | CASSLQARYQETQYF | TGTGCCAGCAGCCTCCAGGCGCGGTACCAAGAGACCCAGTACTTC
once | TRBD1 | TRBJ2-7 | TRBV2 | CASSGQGFSYEQYF | TGTGCCAGCAGTGGACAGGGTTTCTCCTACGAGCAGTACTTC
- | TRBD2 | TRBJ2-7 | TRBV4-1 | CASSQRTSGGSSSYEQYF | TGCGCCAGCAGCCAGCGGACTAGCGGGGGCTCGAGCTCCTACGAGCAGTACTTC
- | - | TRBJ2-1 | TRBV5-4 | CASSSGQSNEQFF | TGTGCCAGCAGCAGTGGACAGTCCAATGAGCAGTTCTTC
- | - | TRBJ2-1 | TRBV5-6 | CASSLDTPRGDEQFF | TGTGCCAGCAGCTTGGACACGCCCAGGGGGGATGAGCAGTTCTTC
- | TRBD1 | TRBJ2-7 | TRBV5-8 | CASSLDLGPGGEQYF | TGTGCCAGCAGCTTGGATCTTGGGCCAGGGGGCGAGCAGTACTTC
- | TRBD1 | TRBJ1-4 | TRBV5-1 | CASSLIGGSNEKLFF | TGCGCCAGCAGCTTGATAGGGGGCTCTAATGAAAAACTGTTTTTT
- | - | TRBJ2-3 | TRBV5-6 | CASSLYSGGGDTQYF | TGTGCCAGCAGCTTATATTCCGGGGGCGGTGATACGCAGTATTTT
once | - | TRBJ1-2 | TRBV2 | CASSRANYGYTF | TGTGCCAGCTCCAGGGCTAACTATGGCTACACCTTC
- | TRBD1 | TRBJ2-1 | TRBV7-6 | CASSPGTGRYNEQFF | TGTGCCAGCAGCCCAGGGACAGGGAGGTACAATGAGCAGTTCTTC